The clone carrying this T cell receptor (beta chain) was found once. This specimen comes from a study of shared clonotypes between healthy human individuals. The protocol was immunoSEQ multiplex PCR, while the TCRdb copy is restricted to in-frame clones and leaves out a portion. The table has 2,100,000 or so clones, approximately 96% seen once. The authors divided CD4+ cells into CD45RA+ naive and CD45RA-negative memory subsets. This CDR3 spans 14 amino acids. Per the germline V gene, CDR1 is MNHEY and CDR2 is SVGAGI. V shed 8 bases and J shed 4 bases, with 14 bases lying between them. The rearrangement uses TRBV6-5 and TRBJ2-2; D is uncertain. Sequenced: naive CD4+ T cells sorted from blood. Subset indicated: CD45RA+ positively selected. The receptor was isolated from a man aged 18-30 years in good health. CDR3 in amino acids: CASGKTLATGELFF. The CDR3 DNA sequence: TGTGCCAGCGGGAAAACCCTGGCCACCGGGGAGCTGTTTTTT.